This paragraph covers one TCR beta chain sequence. Naivety among CD8 cells was defined by CD45RO negativity and positive CCR7 selection, thereby excluding terminally differentiated effector memory CD45RA+ cells. The data originate from a study of shared clonotypes between healthy human individuals. Assay used: immunoSEQ multiplex PCR; TCRdb lists only in-frame clones, some missing. The sample yields about 2.1 million clones, 85% to 95% seen once. CDR3 length: 12 amino acids. V lost 8 bases and J lost 1, with 8 bases in between. Looked up from germline, CDR1 is MNHNS and CDR2 is SASEGT. The V call is TRBV6-1, the J call TRBJ1-1, with unresolved D. This TCR derives from a man aged 18-30 years in good health. Some clones in this sample may be carry-over from other donors' samples. The sample comprised naive CD8+ T cells from PBMCs. CDR3 sequence reads: CASAWRNTEAFF. Here the CDR3 DNA reads TGTGCCAGCGCCTGGAGGAACACTGAAGCTTTCTTT.